The 3 T cell receptor beta chains below come from one sample, sequenced in a study of blood T cell repertoires in COVID-19 (dated by TCRdb to 2020 to 2021). The library was made by the immunoSEQ multiplex PCR assay. TCRdb carries this immuneACCESS record with in-frame sequences only. Its versions omit some clonotypes, under half of them owing to an unresolved V gene in the studies checked, with the rest unexplained. This sample holds some 240,000 clones; approximately 88% were observed only once. The ten largest clones capture roughly 10% of the sample. Sequencing was done on a sample of peripheral blood. The receptors were gathered from a woman between 65 and 79 years old with COVID-19, enrolled during active disease.

This clone was counted a single time. Other DNA sequences in this specimen translate into the identical CDR3. The chain uses TRBV19 and TRBJ2-5; 11 positions match TRBD1. The CDR3 runs to 15 residues. V gave up 4 bases and J gave up 4 bases; unmatched junction bases: 5. From germline, CDR1 is LNHDA and CDR2 SQIVND (reference sequence). The CDR3 here is CASSTGQGAGETQYF. CDR3 sequence (DNA): TGTGCCAGTAGTACAGGACAGGGGGCAGGAGAGACCCAGTACTTC.

The chain couples TRBV5-1 to TRBJ1-6; 10 bases are a match to TRBD1. Germline V gene sequence: CDR1 SGHRS, CDR2 YFSETQ. The CDR3 spans 16 residues. With 4 bases clipped from V and 5 bases from J, the junction kept 6 bases outside the gene matches. The CDR3 protein is CASSGGQGTNNSPLHF. CDR3 sequence (DNA): TGCGCCAGCAGCGGGGGACAGGGGACTAATAATTCACCCCTCCACTTT.

The chain recombines TRBV18 with TRBJ2-1; 11 nucleotides align to TRBD2. The CDR3 loop spans 15 amino acids. The germline gives CDR1 KGHSH, CDR2 LQKENI. V lost 1 base and J lost 4; bases outside the gene matches: 0. CDR3 DNA sequence: TGTGCCAGCTCACCACGGACTAGCGGGTACAATGAGCAGTTCTTC. Translating it yields CASSPRTSGYNEQFF.